Each of the 18 T cell receptor beta chains below was sequenced from the same sample in a study of Graves' ophthalmopathy and Graves' hyperthyroidism. The sequenced template was RNA, covering the TCR beta CDR3 region. Following a first-round RT-PCR that used HTBI primers, a second-round multiplex PCR was carried out. Using its own MiXCR run on the multiplex PCR reads, TCRdb lists one record per CDR3 protein. The sample holds hundreds of thousands of distinct CDR3 sequences; about 20% are singletons and the top ten take 7.1%. Specimen: peripheral blood. The receptors originated from a woman under 30 with stable Graves' hyperthyroidism. Some clones in this sample may be carry-over from other donors' samples.

The rearrangement links TRBV4-1 to TRBJ1-5; D not certain. The CDR3 loop spans 14 amino acids. V lost 1 base and J lost 6, with 10 bases in between. Germline-derived CDR1 and CDR2 are MGHRA and YSYEKL. In DNA, the CDR3 is TGCGCCAGCAGCCAAGTTTTAATCGGTCAGCCCCAGCATTTT. This gives the protein CASSQVLIGQPQHF.

There are many counts of this clonotype. The gene calls are TRBV12-3 or TRBV12-4 and TRBJ1-1; TRBD1 is a possible D gene (5 bases). Trimming took off 4 bases at V and 5 bases at J, with 14 bases between the two ends. The CDR3 contains 14 residues. CDR3 DNA sequence: TGTGCCAGCAGTTCCCACATCGGGGGAACTGAAGCTTTCTTT. This translates into CASSSHIGGTEAFF.

This clonotype was counted at least ten times. This chain links TRBV11-2 with TRBJ1-5, with a weak D call TRBD1 (5 bases). This CDR3 region has 15 residues. The V gene lost 0 bases and the J gene lost 6 bases, with 12 bases spanning the gap. Germline CDR1 SGHAT, CDR2 FQNNGV. CDR3: CASSLDLGPGQPQHF. CDR3 nucleotide sequence: TGTGCCAGCAGCTTAGATCTGGGGCCTGGTCAGCCCCAGCATTTT.

This clonotype was recorded a few times. The V and J genes are TRBV4-1 and TRBJ1-1; the D gene is possibly TRBD1 (5 bases). Germline CDR1 reads MGHRA; CDR2 reads YSYEKL. Trimming removed 1 base from V and 5 bases from J, with 14 bases in between. This CDR3 region has 15 residues. CDR3 DNA: TGCGCCAGCAGCCAAGGGGCAGGGAGAATAACTGAAGCTTTCTTT. Translated, it gives CASSQGAGRITEAFF.

This clonotype was seen repeatedly, ten times or more. The chain carries TRBV19 and TRBJ1-5; D may be TRBD1 (6 bases). In germline, CDR1 is LNHDA, CDR2 SQIVND (reference sequence). V was clipped by 4 bases and J by 5 bases, with 21 bases between them. The length of the CDR3 is 17 residues. CDR3 coding DNA: TGTGCCAGTAGTAAACTAAAAGGGGGGGGGCCCGATCAGCCCCAGCATTTT. Translating it yields CASSKLKGGGPDQPQHF.

This clonotype has at least ten counts. The V gene is TRBV28, the J gene TRBJ2-2; D is possibly TRBD2 (7 bases). Germline CDR1 MDHEN, CDR2 SYDVKM. Trimming shortened V by 6 bases and J by 4 bases, and 21 bases separated the two germline ends. This CDR3 region has 17 residues. The CDR3 region is CASRTLGLGGTTGELFF. The CDR3 DNA reads as TGTGCCAGCAGAACCCTAGGACTAGGGGGTACCACCGGGGAGCTGTTTTTT.

This clonotype appeared many times. The J gene is TRBJ2-2, the V gene TRBV6-5, with D unresolved. Trimming pared 3 bases from V and 7 bases from J, leaving 12 bases between. The CDR3 runs to 14 residues. In germline, CDR1 is MNHEY, CDR2 SVGAGI. As DNA, the CDR3 is TGTGCCAGCAGTTATCCCGCAACCGGCGGGGAGCTGTTTTTT. Its protein product is CASSYPATGGELFF.

This clonotype was detected ten times or more. The gene calls are TRBV29-1 and TRBJ2-2; the D is unclear. Germline CDR1 reads SQVTM; CDR2 reads ANQGSEA. Trimming cost V 4 bases and J 3 bases, with 6 bases left between them. There are 12 residues in the CDR3. CDR3 sequence (DNA): TGCAGCGTTGCCAGCGACACCGGGGAGCTGTTTTTT. Its translation: CSVASDTGELFF.

Note on this clonotype: Being one base from a much bigger clone, this may be a read error. The chain links TRBV20-1 to TRBJ2-4; a weak D match, TRBD2 (6 bases). The CDR3 extends over 15 amino acids. The germline gives CDR1 DFQATT, CDR2 SNEGSKA (reference sequence). CDR3 residues: CSAMGGTVAKNIKYF. CDR3 nucleotide sequence: TGCAGTGCTATGGGGGGAACTGTAGCCAAAAACATTAAGTACTTC.

This clonotype has a count of ten or more. This chain joins TRBV6-2 or TRBV6-3 and TRBJ1-2; the match to TRBD1 covers 9 bases. V gave up 6 bases and J gave up 8 bases; unmatched junction bases: 10. The CDR3 is made up of 14 amino acids. The germline gives CDR1 MNHEY, CDR2 SVGEGT. The CDR3 nucleotides are TGTGCCAGCAGGCCGACAGGGGGATCGGAAGGCTACACCTTC. It specifies CASRPTGGSEGYTF.

The chain uses TRBV6-4 and TRBJ1-2; TRBD1 matches at 10 bases. This CDR3 has 15 residues. Germline V gene data show CDR1 as MRHNA and CDR2 as SNTAGT. Trimming cost V 5 bases and J 3 bases; bases outside gene matches: 6. The CDR3 DNA reads as TGTGCCAGCAGTTACGAGGGACAGGGGTACTATGGCTACACCTTC. Protein: CASSYEGQGYYGYTF.

This clonotype was picked up many times. The genes are TRBV20-1 and TRBJ1-6; D may be TRBD1 (6 bases). CDR3 length: 16 residues. Germline CDR1 reads DFQATT; CDR2 reads SNEGSKA (reference sequence). V was clipped by 4 bases and J by 4 bases, with 17 bases between them. CDR3 nucleotide sequence: TGCAGTGCTAATCTGGGGGGCATTGGGTATAATTCACCCCTCCACTTT. Its translation is CSANLGGIGYNSPLHF.

This clonotype was observed a handful of times. The V gene is TRBV18, the J gene TRBJ2-7, with 8 nucleotides matching TRBD1. The germline V gene encodes CDR1 KGHSH and CDR2 LQKENI. This CDR3 has 15 residues. With 5 bases clipped from V and 2 bases from J, the junction kept 8 bases outside the gene matches. This CDR3 reads CASSVTGDATYEQYF. DNA of the CDR3: TGTGCCAGCTCAGTGACAGGGGACGCCACCTACGAGCAGTACTTC.

This clonotype was counted only a few times. The chain has TRBV3-1 and TRBJ1-2; maybe TRBD1 (5 bases). The CDR3 loop spans 12 amino acids. Germline-derived CDR1 and CDR2 are LGHDT and YNNKEL (reference sequence). V was pared by 4 bases and J by 8 bases, with 11 bases between. CDR3 amino acids: CASSPGLLGYTF. The CDR3 nucleotides read TGTGCCAGCAGCCCGGGACTCTTGGGCTACACCTTC.

This clonotype came up many times. The J gene is TRBJ1-2, the V gene TRBV7-9; 8 bases line up with TRBD1. CDR3 length equals 12 residues. CDR1 and CDR2 (germline): SEHNR, FQNEAQ (reference sequence). Germline trimming cut 5 bases from V and 8 bases from J; bases unmatched to any gene: 4. The CDR3 region has the DNA TGTGCCAGCAGCCAGGACAGGGAAGGCTACACCTTC. It yields the protein CASSQDREGYTF.

The chain is built from TRBV12-3 or TRBV12-4 and TRBJ2-2, with 9 bases aligning to TRBD1. CDR3 length equals 15 residues. With 5 bases clipped from V and 7 bases from J, the junction kept 8 bases outside the gene matches. CDR3 nucleotides: TGTGCCAGCAGTCTGGACAGGGGTACGGTCGGGGAGCTGTTTTTT. Protein sequence: CASSLDRGTVGELFF.

This clonotype was seen many times. The chain has TRBV29-1 and TRBJ1-1; D not resolved. The germline V gene encodes CDR1 SQVTM and CDR2 ANQGSEA. The CDR3 runs to 14 residues. V lost 0 bases and J lost 0, with 8 bases in between. This chain's CDR3 is CSVEESSMNTEAFF. The CDR3 DNA reads as TGCAGCGTTGAAGAATCGAGCATGAACACTGAAGCTTTCTTT.

The CDR3 bases are TGTGCCAGCAGAGAGGGGGGTCCCCACGAGCAGTACTTC. Its translation: CASREGGPHEQYF. The chain is built from TRBV6-1 and TRBJ2-7, with D perhaps TRBD1 or TRBD2 (6 bases each). Deletions cut 6 bases from V and 5 bases from J, with 14 bases between. CDR1 is MNHNS and CDR2 is SASEGT in the germline V gene. This CDR3 is 13 amino acids long.